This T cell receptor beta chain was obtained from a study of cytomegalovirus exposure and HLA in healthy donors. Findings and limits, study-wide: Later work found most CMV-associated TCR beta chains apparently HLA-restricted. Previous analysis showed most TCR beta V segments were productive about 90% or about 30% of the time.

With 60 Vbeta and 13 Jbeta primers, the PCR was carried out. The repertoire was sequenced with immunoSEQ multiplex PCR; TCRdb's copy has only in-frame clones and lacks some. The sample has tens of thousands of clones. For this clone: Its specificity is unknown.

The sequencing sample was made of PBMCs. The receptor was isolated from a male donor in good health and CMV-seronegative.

The CDR3 DNA reads as TGTGCCAGCAGCTCTAGGCCGGTAGGACTAGCGGGGAACACCGGGGAGCTGTTTTTT. Protein: CASSSRPVGLAGNTGELFF. The rearrangement links TRBV7-2 to TRBJ2-2; 11 nucleotides align to TRBD2. CDR1 and CDR2 from the germline V gene are SGHTA and FQGNSA. The J segment lost 1 base and the V segment lost 4 bases, leaving 11 bases of the junction unmatched. There are 19 residues in the CDR3.